This entry lists 10 T cell receptor beta chains sequenced from one sample in a study of T-cell memory formation after mild COVID-19. TCRdb itself ran the 5' RACE reads through MiXCR, one entry per CDR3 protein. The sample yields about 560,000 distinct CDR3 sequences, approximately 19% seen once. Sequencing was performed on PBMCs or a T cell subset sorted from them (not recorded which). The receptors stem from an adult woman who had mild COVID-19 (a few samples of this study predate the infection). Cell type and time point are not known.

The sample holds a few counts of this clonotype. This rearrangement joins TRBV6-2 or TRBV6-3 to TRBJ2-1; D is perhaps TRBD1 or TRBD2 (6 bases each). The CDR3 loop spans 12 amino acids. Trimming stripped 6 bases from V and 10 bases from J, with 13 bases between. Germline V gives CDR1 MNHEY, CDR2 SVGEGT. CDR3 protein: CASSNTGREQFF. The CDR3 nucleotides read TGTGCCAGCAGCAATACAGGGAGGGAGCAGTTCTTC.

The table lists this clonotype with a few counts. J is TRBJ1-1 and V is TRBV18; 8 positions match TRBD1. CDR1 and CDR2 (germline): KGHSH, LQKENI. V was clipped by 1 base and J by 0 bases; unmatched bases: 4. The CDR3 loop spans 16 amino acids. The DNA of the CDR3 is TGTGCCAGCTCACCACAGGGACAGGCGTTGAACACTGAAGCTTTCTTT. Protein product: CASSPQGQALNTEAFF.

The rearrangement links TRBV7-8 to TRBJ2-1; the match to TRBD2 covers 9 bases. Germline V gene data show CDR1 as SGHVS and CDR2 as FQNEAQ. Germline trimming cut 5 bases from V and 8 bases from J; bases unmatched to any gene: 7. This CDR3 is 14 amino acids long. As DNA, the CDR3 is TGTGCCAGCAGCCCCGCTCGGACTAGCGATGAGCAGTTCTTC. It yields the protein CASSPARTSDEQFF.

The chain combines TRBV3-1 with TRBJ1-1, with a weak D call TRBD1 (6 bases). Trimming removed 0 bases from V and 8 bases from J, with 10 bases in between. CDR3 size: 13 residues. Germline V gives CDR1 LGHDT, CDR2 YNNKEL (reference sequence). The CDR3 DNA reads TGTGCCAGCAGCCAAGATCTTACAGGGGAAGCTTTCTTT. Its translation: CASSQDLTGEAFF. Full variable domain (remainder filled in from reference TRBV3-1 and TRBJ1-1): DTAVSQTPKYLVTQMGNDKSIKCEQNLGHDTMYWYKQDSKKFLKIMFSYNNKELIINETVPNRFSPKSPDKAHLNLHINSLELGDSAVYFCASSQDLTGEAFFGQGTRLTVV.

This chain joins TRBV11-2 and TRBJ1-1, with D possibly being TRBD1 (5 bases). Per germline, CDR1 SGHAT and CDR2 FQNNGV. V lost 0 bases, J lost 7 bases, and 9 bases lay in between. The CDR3 consists of 13 residues. The CDR3 DNA sequence: TGTGCCAGCAGCTTAGAGGGGGGAGGTGAAGCTTTCTTT. This sequence encodes CASSLEGGGEAFF.

This chain uses TRBV24-1 with TRBJ2-2, with 9 bases lining up with TRBD2. With V trimmed by 6 bases and J by 3 bases, 4 bases remained unmatched. CDR3 length equals 15 residues. In germline, CDR1 is KGHDR, CDR2 SFDVKD. In DNA, the CDR3 is TGTGCCACCAGTTTAGCGGGAGCCGACACCGGGGAGCTGTTTTTT. Protein sequence: CATSLAGADTGELFF.

V gene TRBV9 combines with J gene TRBJ2-7; TRBD2 agrees at 10 bases. Trimming cost V 3 bases and J 2 bases; bases outside gene matches: 5. The CDR3 runs to 15 residues. Germline-derived CDR1 and CDR2 are SGDLS and YYNGEE. CDR3 bases: TGTGCCAGCAGCGAGGGGACTAGCGTGCCCTACGAGCAGTACTTC. Translating it yields CASSEGTSVPYEQYF.

There are a few counts of this clonotype. The chain couples TRBV29-1 to TRBJ1-2; D may be TRBD1 (6 bases). Germline V gene data show CDR1 as SQVTM and CDR2 as ANQGSEA. The CDR3 extends over 15 amino acids. V lost 7 bases and J 5 bases, leaving 23 bases between the germline ends. In DNA, the CDR3 is TGCAGCGCTAAGCGGGACACTCCGGCGGGATATGGCTACACCTTC. This sequence encodes CSAKRDTPAGYGYTF.

The chain combines TRBV12-3 or TRBV12-4 with TRBJ2-6; 9 bases match TRBD1. Unmatched junction bases numbered 1, after V lost 3 bases and J lost 1 base. The CDR3 contains 16 residues. Here the CDR3 reads CASSLGTGSGANVLTF. DNA for the CDR3: TGTGCCAGCAGTTTGGGGACAGGGTCTGGGGCCAACGTCCTGACTTTC.

CDR3 in amino acids: CASSQDWDFNEQFF. The CDR3 region has the DNA TGTGCCAGCAGCCAAGACTGGGACTTCAATGAGCAGTTCTTC. The chain joins TRBV14 to TRBJ2-1, with D possibly matching TRBD2 (6 bases). V was clipped by 0 bases and J by 6 bases, with 9 bases between them. CDR3 length: 14 residues. Germline values: CDR1 SGHDN, CDR2 FVKESK.